This T cell receptor beta chain was sequenced for a study of T cells in Graves' hyperthyroidism and ophthalmopathy. This clonotype has a handful of counts. Patients aged 18 to 65 had newly diagnosed hyperthyroidism that had lasted under 2 months. V lost 10 bases and J 9 bases, leaving 16 bases between the germline ends. CDR1 and CDR2 (germline): MDHEN, SYDVKM. The CDR3 consists of 13 residues. There were TCR beta CDR3 regions amplified from RNA transcripts. The HTBI primer set drove a first-round RT-PCR of the TCR CDR3. Via MiXCR, TCRdb re-called the multiplex PCR reads, giving one row per CDR3 protein. The sample lists roughly 750,000 distinct CDR3 sequences, roughly 15% occurring once.

V gene TRBV28 combines with J gene TRBJ1-6; a weak D match, TRBD1 (6 bases). The clonotype originates from a man aged 18 to 30 with Graves' hyperthyroidism. Sequencing was performed on blood. DNA for the CDR3: TGTGCCACCCGCTTCAGGGGTAGTTCACCCCTCCACTTT. It translates to CATRFRGSSPLHF.